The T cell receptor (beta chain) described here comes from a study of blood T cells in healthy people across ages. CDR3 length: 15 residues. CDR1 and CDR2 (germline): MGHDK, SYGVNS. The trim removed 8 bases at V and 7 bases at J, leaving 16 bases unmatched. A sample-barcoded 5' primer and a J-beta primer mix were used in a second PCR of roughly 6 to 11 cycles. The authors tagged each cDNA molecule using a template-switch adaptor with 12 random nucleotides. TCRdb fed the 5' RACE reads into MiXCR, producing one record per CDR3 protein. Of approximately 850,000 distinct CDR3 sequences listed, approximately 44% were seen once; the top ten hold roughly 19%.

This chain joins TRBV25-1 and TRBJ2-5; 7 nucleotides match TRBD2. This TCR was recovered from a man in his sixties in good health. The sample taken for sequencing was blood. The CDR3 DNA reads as TGTGCCAGCTCACCTCCCAACATCGAGCGGGGGACCCAGTACTTC. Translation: CASSPPNIERGTQYF.